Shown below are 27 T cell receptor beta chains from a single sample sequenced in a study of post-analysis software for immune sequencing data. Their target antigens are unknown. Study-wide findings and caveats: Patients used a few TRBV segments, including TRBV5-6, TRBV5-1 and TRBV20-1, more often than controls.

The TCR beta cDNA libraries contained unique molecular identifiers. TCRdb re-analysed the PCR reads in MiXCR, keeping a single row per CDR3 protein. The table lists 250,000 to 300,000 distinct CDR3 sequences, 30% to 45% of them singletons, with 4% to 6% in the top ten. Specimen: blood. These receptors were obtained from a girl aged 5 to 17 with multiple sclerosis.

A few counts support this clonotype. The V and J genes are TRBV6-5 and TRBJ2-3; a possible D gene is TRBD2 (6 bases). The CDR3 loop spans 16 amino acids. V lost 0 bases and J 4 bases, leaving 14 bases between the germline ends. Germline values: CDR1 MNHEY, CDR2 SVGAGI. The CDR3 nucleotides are TGTGCCAGCAGTTACTCCCCCACGGGGGACCCAGATACGCAGTATTTT. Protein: CASSYSPTGDPDTQYF.

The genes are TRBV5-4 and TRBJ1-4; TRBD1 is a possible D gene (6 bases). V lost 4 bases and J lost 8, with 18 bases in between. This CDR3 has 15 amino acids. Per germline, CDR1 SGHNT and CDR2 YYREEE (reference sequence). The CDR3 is CASSRRGAEGEKLFF. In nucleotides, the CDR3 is TGTGCCAGCAGCCGACGGGGGGCGGAGGGAGAAAAACTGTTTTTT.

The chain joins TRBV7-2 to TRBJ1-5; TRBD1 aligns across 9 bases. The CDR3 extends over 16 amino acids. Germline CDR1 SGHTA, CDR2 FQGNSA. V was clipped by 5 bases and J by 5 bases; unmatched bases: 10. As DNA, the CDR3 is TGTGCCAGCAGCGCATCGCTGACAGGGGGAGATCAGCCCCAGCATTTT. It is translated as CASSASLTGGDQPQHF.

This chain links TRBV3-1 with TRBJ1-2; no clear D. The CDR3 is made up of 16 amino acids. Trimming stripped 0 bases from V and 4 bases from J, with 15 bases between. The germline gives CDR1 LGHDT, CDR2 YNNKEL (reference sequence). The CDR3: CASSQEYKVTGYGYTF. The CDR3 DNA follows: TGTGCCAGCAGCCAAGAGTATAAAGTAACGGGCTATGGCTACACCTTC.

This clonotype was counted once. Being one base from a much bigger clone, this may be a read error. The CDR3 reads CATGRDMISFEQPQHF. The CDR3 DNA sequence: TGTGCCACCGGCAGAGATATGATATCGTTCGAACAGCCCCAGCATTTT. The chain couples TRBV15 to TRBJ1-5; D uncertain. The CDR3 length is 16 residues. CDR1 is LNHNV and CDR2 is YYDKDF in the germline V gene (reference sequence).

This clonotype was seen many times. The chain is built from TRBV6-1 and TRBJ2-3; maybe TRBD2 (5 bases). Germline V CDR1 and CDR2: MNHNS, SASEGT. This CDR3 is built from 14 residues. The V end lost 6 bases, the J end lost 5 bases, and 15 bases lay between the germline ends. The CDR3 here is CASREAAARDTQYF. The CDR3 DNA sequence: TGTGCCAGCAGGGAGGCGGCAGCCCGAGATACGCAGTATTTT.

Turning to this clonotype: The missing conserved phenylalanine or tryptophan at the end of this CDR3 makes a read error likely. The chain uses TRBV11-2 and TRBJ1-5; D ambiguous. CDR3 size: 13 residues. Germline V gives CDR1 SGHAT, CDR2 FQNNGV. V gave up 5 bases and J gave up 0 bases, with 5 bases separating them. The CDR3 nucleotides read TGTGCCAGCAGCGTTAATAGCAATCAGCCCCAGCATTGT. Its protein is CASSVNSNQPQHC.

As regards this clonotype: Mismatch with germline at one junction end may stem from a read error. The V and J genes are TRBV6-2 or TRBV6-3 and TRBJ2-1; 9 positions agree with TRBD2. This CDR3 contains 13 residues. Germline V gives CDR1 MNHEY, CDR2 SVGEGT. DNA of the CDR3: TGTGCCAGCGCGAAGCTAGCGGGAAATGAGGAGTTCTTC. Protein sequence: CASAKLAGNEEFF.

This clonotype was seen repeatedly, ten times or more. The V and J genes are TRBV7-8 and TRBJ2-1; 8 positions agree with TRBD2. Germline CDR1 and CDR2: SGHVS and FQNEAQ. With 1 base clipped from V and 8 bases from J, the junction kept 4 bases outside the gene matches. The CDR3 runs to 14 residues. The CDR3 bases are TGTGCCAGCAGCTTAGGCGGGACTAGGGATGAGCAGTTCTTC. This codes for CASSLGGTRDEQFF.

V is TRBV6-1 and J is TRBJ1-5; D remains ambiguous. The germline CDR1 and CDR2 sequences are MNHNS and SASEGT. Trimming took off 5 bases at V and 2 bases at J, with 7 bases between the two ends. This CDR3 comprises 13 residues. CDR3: CASSSVGNQPQHF. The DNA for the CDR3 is TGTGCCAGCAGTTCCGTTGGCAATCAGCCCCAGCATTTT.

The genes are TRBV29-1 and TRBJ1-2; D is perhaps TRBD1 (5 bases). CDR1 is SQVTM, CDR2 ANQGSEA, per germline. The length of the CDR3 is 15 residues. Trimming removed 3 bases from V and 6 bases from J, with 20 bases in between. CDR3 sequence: CSVEPRSGTWDGYTF. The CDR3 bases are TGCAGCGTTGAGCCCCGGTCAGGGACTTGGGATGGCTACACCTTC.

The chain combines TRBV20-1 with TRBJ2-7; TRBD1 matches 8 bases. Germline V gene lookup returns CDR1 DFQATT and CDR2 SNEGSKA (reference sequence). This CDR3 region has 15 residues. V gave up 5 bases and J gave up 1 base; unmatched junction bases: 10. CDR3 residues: CSAGRPGQASYEQYF. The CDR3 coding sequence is TGCAGTGCTGGACGACCGGGACAGGCATCCTACGAGCAGTACTTC.

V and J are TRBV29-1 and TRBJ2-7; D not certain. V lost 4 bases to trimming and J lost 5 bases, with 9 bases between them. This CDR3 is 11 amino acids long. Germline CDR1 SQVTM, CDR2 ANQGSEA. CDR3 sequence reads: CSVAEHHEQYF. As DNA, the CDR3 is TGCAGCGTTGCAGAACACCACGAGCAGTACTTC.

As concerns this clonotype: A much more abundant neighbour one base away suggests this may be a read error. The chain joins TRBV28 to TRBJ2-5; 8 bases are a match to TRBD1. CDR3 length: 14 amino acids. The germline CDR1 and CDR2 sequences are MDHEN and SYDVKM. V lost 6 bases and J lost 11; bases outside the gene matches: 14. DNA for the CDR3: TGTGCCAGCAGACCGCAGGGGGCGGTCAATGAGCAGTACTTC. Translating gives CASRPQGAVNEQYF.

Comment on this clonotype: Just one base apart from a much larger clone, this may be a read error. The CDR3 is CASRESGNGQFF. In nucleotides, the CDR3 is TGTGCCAGCAGGGAGAGCGGGAATGGGCAGTTCTTC. This chain connects TRBV28 to TRBJ2-1, with 7 nucleotides matching TRBD2. Germline V gene data show CDR1 as MDHEN and CDR2 as SYDVKM. This CDR3 region has 12 residues.

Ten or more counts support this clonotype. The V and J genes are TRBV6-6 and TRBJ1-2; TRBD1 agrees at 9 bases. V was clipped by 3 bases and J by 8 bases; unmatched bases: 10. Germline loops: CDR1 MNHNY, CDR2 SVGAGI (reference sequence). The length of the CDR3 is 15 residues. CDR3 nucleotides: TGTGCCAGCAGTTATTTAGGACAGGGGCCGAGAGGCTACACCTTC. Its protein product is CASSYLGQGPRGYTF.

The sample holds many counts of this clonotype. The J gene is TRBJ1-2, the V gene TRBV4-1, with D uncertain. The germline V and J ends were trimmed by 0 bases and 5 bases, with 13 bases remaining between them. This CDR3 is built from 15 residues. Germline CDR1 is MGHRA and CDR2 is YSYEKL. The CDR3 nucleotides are TGCGCCAGCAGCCAAGATCTTTCGGCGGATTATGGCTACACCTTC. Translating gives CASSQDLSADYGYTF.

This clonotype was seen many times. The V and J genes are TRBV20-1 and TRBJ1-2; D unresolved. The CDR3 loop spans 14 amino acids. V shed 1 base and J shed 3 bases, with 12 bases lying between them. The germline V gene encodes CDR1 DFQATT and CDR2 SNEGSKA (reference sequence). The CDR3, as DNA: TGCAGTGCTAGAGTAAGGGCGGGCGACTATGGCTACACCTTC. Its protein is CSARVRAGDYGYTF.

This CDR3 reads CASSQLTRGPRSYNEQFF. In DNA, the CDR3 is TGTGCCAGCAGCCAGCTAACCAGGGGACCTCGTTCCTACAATGAGCAGTTCTTC. This sequence joins TRBV4-2 and TRBJ2-1; the D gene is possibly TRBD1 (6 bases). The V gene's germline CDR1 is LGHNA and CDR2 YNFKEQ. The CDR3 length is 18 residues. V was clipped by 3 bases and J by 1 base, with 19 bases between them.

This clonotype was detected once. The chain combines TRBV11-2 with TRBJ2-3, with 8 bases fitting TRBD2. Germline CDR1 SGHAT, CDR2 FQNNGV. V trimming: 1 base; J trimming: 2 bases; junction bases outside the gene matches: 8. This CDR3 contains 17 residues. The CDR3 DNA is TGTGCCAGCAGCTTAGTGGCTAGCGGGCTGGTCACAGATACGCAGTATTTT. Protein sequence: CASSLVASGLVTDTQYF.

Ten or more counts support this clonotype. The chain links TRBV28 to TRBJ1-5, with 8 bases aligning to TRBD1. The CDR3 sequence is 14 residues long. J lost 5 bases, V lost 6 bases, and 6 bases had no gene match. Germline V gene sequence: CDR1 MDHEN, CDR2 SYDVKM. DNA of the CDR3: TGTGCCAGCAGATTTAGACAGGGGCATCAGCCCCAGCATTTT. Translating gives CASRFRQGHQPQHF.

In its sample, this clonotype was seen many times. CDR3 sequence: CASSAKSGAFQETQYF. CDR3 bases: TGTGCCAGCAGCGCTAAGTCAGGGGCCTTTCAAGAGACCCAGTACTTC. The chain links TRBV5-6 to TRBJ2-5, with a tentative D call TRBD1 (6 bases). CDR1 and CDR2 (germline): SGHDT, YYEEEE. This CDR3 spans 16 amino acids. V shed 4 bases and J shed 2 bases, with 18 bases lying between them.

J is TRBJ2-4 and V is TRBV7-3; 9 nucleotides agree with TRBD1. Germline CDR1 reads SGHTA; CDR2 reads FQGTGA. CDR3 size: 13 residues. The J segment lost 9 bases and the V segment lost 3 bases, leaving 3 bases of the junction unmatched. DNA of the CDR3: TGTGCCAGCAGCTTGGGACAGGGACGCATTCAGTACTTC. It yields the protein CASSLGQGRIQYF.

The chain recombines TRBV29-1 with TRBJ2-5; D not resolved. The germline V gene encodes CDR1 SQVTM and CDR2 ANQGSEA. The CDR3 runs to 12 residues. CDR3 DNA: TGCAGTACGACAAAGGGTTCGGAGACCCAGTACTTC. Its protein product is CSTTKGSETQYF. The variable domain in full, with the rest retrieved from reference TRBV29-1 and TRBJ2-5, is SAVISQKPSRDICQRGTSLTIQCQVDSQVTMMFWYRQQPGQSLTLIATANQGSEATYESGFVIDKFPISRPNLTFSTLTVSNMSPEDSSIYLCSTTKGSETQYFGPGTRLLVL.

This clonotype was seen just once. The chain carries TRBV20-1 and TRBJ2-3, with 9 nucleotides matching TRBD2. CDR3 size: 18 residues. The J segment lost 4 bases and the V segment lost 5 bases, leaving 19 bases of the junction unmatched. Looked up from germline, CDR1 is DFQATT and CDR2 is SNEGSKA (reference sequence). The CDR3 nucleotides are TGCAGTGCTGTCGATTCCACCGCAGCGGGGGGAAGCTCAGATACGCAGTATTTT. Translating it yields CSAVDSTAAGGSSDTQYF.

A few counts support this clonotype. The chain's CDR3 is CASRDRSNTEAFF. For the CDR3, the DNA is TGTGCCAGCAGGGACAGAAGTAACACTGAAGCTTTCTTT. The gene calls are TRBV2 and TRBJ1-1, with D tentatively TRBD1 (6 bases). Germline V gene sequence: CDR1 SNHLY, CDR2 FYNNEI. V was trimmed by 6 bases and J by 2 bases, leaving 10 bases between them. The CDR3 runs 13 residues.

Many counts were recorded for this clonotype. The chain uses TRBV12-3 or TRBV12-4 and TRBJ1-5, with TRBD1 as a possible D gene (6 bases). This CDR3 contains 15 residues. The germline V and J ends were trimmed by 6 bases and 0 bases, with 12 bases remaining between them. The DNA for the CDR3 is TGTGCCAGCAGATCGGACAGTTATAGCAATCAGCCCCAGCATTTT. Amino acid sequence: CASRSDSYSNQPQHF.